The entry below describes one T cell receptor beta chain. Other DNA sequences in the same sample also yield this CDR3. The participants were between about 18 and 100 years old and came from some 23 US areas. This record belongs to a study of blood T cell repertoires in COVID-19. The overall study: Nucleic acid was either cDNA or gDNA, and it came from T cells, B-cell-depleted T cells, or PBMCs.

Assay used: immunoSEQ multiplex PCR; TCRdb lists only in-frame clones, some missing. The sample holds around 300,000 clones; around 89% are singletons and the top ten take about 1.7%. The CDR3 has 15 residues. Trimming took 3 bases from V and 2 from J; bases not matched to a gene: 3. CDR1 SGDLS and CDR2 YYNGEE come from the germline V gene. Specimen: PBMCs or T cells enriched from blood (not recorded which). The rearrangement joins TRBV9 to TRBJ2-2; TRBD2 matches at 8 bases. This receptor was taken from a woman younger than 30 with acute COVID-19. The CDR3 region is CASSATSGNTGELFF. The CDR3, as DNA: TGTGCCAGCAGCGCAACTAGCGGAAACACCGGGGAGCTGTTTTTT.